These 28 T cell receptor beta chains originate from one sample sequenced in a study of cytomegalovirus exposure and HLA in healthy donors. It was with 60 Vbeta and 13 Jbeta primers that the PCR ran. The protocol was immunoSEQ multiplex PCR, while the TCRdb copy is restricted to in-frame clones and leaves out a portion. Of some 180,000 clones listed, about 86% are singletons. The sample was PBMCs. The receptors shown here come from a man aged 40-49 years in good health and CMV-seropositive.

This clone showed up just a few times. The genes are TRBV28 and TRBJ2-5; perhaps TRBD2 as D (5 bases). Germline CDR1 MDHEN, CDR2 SYDVKM. Trimming left V 3 bases short and J 5 bases short, with 31 bases between. The CDR3 is 20 amino acids. The CDR3 reads CASSFRVGGPSWPPRETQYF. The CDR3 coding sequence is TGTGCCAGCAGTTTTCGGGTCGGAGGACCGAGTTGGCCCCCAAGGGAGACCCAGTACTTC.

The gene calls are TRBV30 and TRBJ1-2; 8 nucleotides match TRBD1. With 2 bases clipped from V and 6 bases from J, the junction kept 8 bases outside the gene matches. In germline, CDR1 is GTSNPN, CDR2 SVGIG (reference sequence). This CDR3 is 14 amino acids long. The CDR3 loop is CAWSPGGRVHGYTF. CDR3 sequence (DNA): TGTGCCTGGAGTCCAGGGGGCAGGGTTCATGGCTACACCTTC.

The gene calls are TRBV5-1 and TRBJ2-3; no reliable D call. The CDR3 runs 13 residues. Trimming stripped 0 bases from V and 6 bases from J, with 8 bases between. CDR1 is SGHRS and CDR2 is YFSETQ in the germline V gene. The CDR3 DNA sequence: TGCGCCAGCAGCTTGGTGCCGGAGGATACGCAGTATTTT. It specifies CASSLVPEDTQYF.

In nucleotides, the CDR3 is TGTGCCAGCAGTTTTCTAGGGAAGGGGGTTAACACTGAAGCTTTCTTT. The encoded protein is CASSFLGKGVNTEAFF. This chain joins TRBV27 and TRBJ1-1; the D gene is possibly TRBD1 (6 bases). Per germline, CDR1 MNHEY and CDR2 SMNVEV (reference sequence). V was cut by 3 bases and J by 2 bases, with 16 bases left in between. The CDR3 has 16 residues.

This chain joins TRBV5-5 and TRBJ2-3; 11 positions agree with TRBD2. J was trimmed by 0 bases and V by 2 bases; bases with no gene match: 2. The CDR3 runs 16 residues. Germline V CDR1 and CDR2: SGHKS, YYEKEE (reference sequence). In DNA form, the CDR3 reads TGTGCCAGCAGCTTTGGGACTAGCGGTAGCACAGATACGCAGTATTTT. Its protein is CASSFGTSGSTDTQYF.

About this clone itself: Relative to the germline gene, one junction end is altered; a read error may explain this. This chain links TRBV7-9 with TRBJ2-6; a weak D match, TRBD1 (6 bases). Germline V CDR1 and CDR2: SEHNR, FQNEAQ (reference sequence). This CDR3 has 19 residues. The CDR3 loop is CASSLWPLDGGSGANGLTF. As DNA, the CDR3 is TGTGCCAGCAGCTTATGGCCCCTGGATGGGGGCTCTGGGGCCAACGGCCTGACTTTC.

This clone has just one count. The chain joins TRBV5-1 to TRBJ1-2; D not resolved. Germline CDR1 reads SGHRS; CDR2 reads YFSETQ. V lost 3 bases, J lost 1 base, and 7 bases lay in between. The CDR3 spans 13 residues. As DNA, the CDR3 is TGCGCCAGCAGCTCTGGCCTTAACTATGGCTACACCTTC. Encoded protein: CASSSGLNYGYTF. The variable domain in full, with the rest retrieved from reference TRBV5-1 and TRBJ1-2, is KAGVTQTPRYLIKTRGQQVTLSCSPISGHRSVSWYQQTPGQGLQFLFEYFSETQRNKGNFPGRFSGRQFSNSRSEMNVSTLELGDSALYLCASSSGLNYGYTFGSGTRLTVV.

The chain uses TRBV6-5 and TRBJ2-1; the match to TRBD1 covers 7 bases. The CDR3 runs 15 residues. The J segment lost 4 bases and the V segment lost 5 bases, leaving 8 bases of the junction unmatched. Germline values: CDR1 MNHEY, CDR2 SVGAGI. The CDR3 DNA is TGTGCCAGCAGTAGACAGGGTCTCTTTTACAATGAGCAGTTCTTC. Protein sequence: CASSRQGLFYNEQFF.

The rearrangement links TRBV28 to TRBJ2-3, with 12 bases that match TRBD2. Unmatched junction bases numbered 10, after V lost 3 bases and J lost 6 bases. CDR1 and CDR2 (germline): MDHEN, SYDVKM. This CDR3 spans 17 amino acids. The CDR3 here is CASSFRLAGVGGDTQYF. The DNA of the CDR3 is TGTGCCAGCAGTTTTAGACTAGCGGGAGTTGGTGGGGATACGCAGTATTTT.

The chain combines TRBV2 with TRBJ2-1, with TRBD2 identical over 12 bases. The CDR3 contains 16 residues. Per the germline V gene, CDR1 is SNHLY and CDR2 is FYNNEI. V lost 6 bases to trimming and J lost 4 bases; unmatched junction nucleotides: 7. The CDR3 spells CASRAGTSGHYNEQFF. The DNA of the CDR3 is TGTGCCAGCAGGGCGGGGACTAGCGGGCATTACAATGAGCAGTTCTTC.

This chain links TRBV2 with TRBJ2-7, with a tentative D call TRBD1 (5 bases). V was pared by 11 bases and J by 2 bases, with 16 bases between. Germline CDR1 is SNHLY and CDR2 is FYNNEI. The CDR3 contains 13 residues. The CDR3 here is CAGKTGRAYEQYF. CDR3 DNA sequence: TGTGCCGGGAAAACGGGCAGGGCCTACGAGCAGTACTTC.

The CDR3 sequence is CSASKETQYF. DNA of the CDR3: TGCAGTGCTAGTAAAGAGACCCAGTACTTC. The chain employs TRBV20-1 and TRBJ2-5; no clear D. CDR3 length: 10 residues. Trimming removed 3 bases at V and 3 bases at J, with 2 bases between. Germline values: CDR1 DFQATT, CDR2 SNEGSKA (reference sequence).

This clone was detected only a few times. The chain joins TRBV5-6 to TRBJ2-1; 7 bases agree with TRBD2. V gave up 4 bases and J gave up 11 bases; unmatched junction bases: 6. CDR3 length: 12 residues. The germline CDR1 and CDR2 sequences are SGHDT and YYEEEE. The CDR3 sequence is CASSIGTNQQFF. Written as DNA, the CDR3 is TGTGCCAGCAGCATCGGGACTAATCAGCAGTTCTTC.

The rearrangement uses TRBV7-2 and TRBJ1-4, with 7 bases identical to TRBD1. The CDR3 is 16 amino acids. Germline CDR1 SGHTA, CDR2 FQGNSA. V lost 1 base and J lost 3; bases outside the gene matches: 5. The CDR3 loop reads CASSLGAGTANEKLFF. In DNA, the CDR3 is TGTGCCAGCAGCTTAGGGGCCGGGACAGCTAATGAAAAACTGTTTTTT.

The chain combines TRBV29-1 with TRBJ1-2, with TRBD1 identical over 7 bases. V trimming: 3 bases; J trimming: 5 bases; junction bases outside the gene matches: 15. Germline loops: CDR1 SQVTM, CDR2 ANQGSEA. The CDR3 is 16 residues long. CDR3: CSVDEVSRGDKYGYTF. Here the CDR3 DNA reads TGCAGCGTTGATGAGGTCAGCAGGGGGGATAAATATGGCTACACCTTC. The entire variable domain, with the rest obtained from reference TRBV29-1 and TRBJ1-2, is as follows: SAVISQKPSRDICQRGTSLTIQCQVDSQVTMMFWYRQQPGQSLTLIATANQGSEATYESGFVIDKFPISRPNLTFSTLTVSNMSPEDSSIYLCSVDEVSRGDKYGYTFGSGTRLTVV.

This chain joins TRBV4-1 and TRBJ2-2, with D possibly TRBD2 on 5 matching bases. V was pared by 0 bases and J by 6 bases, with 11 bases between. The CDR3 is made up of 15 amino acids. Germline loops: CDR1 MGHRA, CDR2 YSYEKL. This chain's CDR3 is CASSQERPGAGELFF. In DNA, the CDR3 is TGCGCCAGCAGCCAAGAGAGACCCGGGGCCGGGGAGCTGTTTTTT.

The genes are TRBV28 and TRBJ2-2, with a possible D match to TRBD1 (6 bases). CDR3 length equals 13 residues. With 11 bases removed from V and 4 bases from J, the gap between germline ends came to 14 bases. The V gene's germline CDR1 is MDHEN and CDR2 SYDVKM. CDR3 region: CALGQRPTGELFF. The CDR3 bases are TGTGCCTTAGGACAGAGGCCCACCGGGGAGCTGTTTTTT. Based on the CDR3 plus reference TRBV28 and TRBJ2-2, the full variable domain is DVKVTQSSRYLVKRTGEKVFLECVQDMDHENMFWYRQDPGLGLRLIYFSYDVKMKEKGDIPEGYSVSREKKERFSLILESASTNQTSMYLCALGQRPTGELFFGEGSRLTVL.

This clone was found a few times. This chain joins TRBV27 and TRBJ1-3, with D hard to call. Per germline, CDR1 MNHEY and CDR2 SMNVEV (reference sequence). Trimming removed 2 bases at V and 2 bases at J, with 13 bases between. This CDR3 is 16 amino acids long. Written as DNA, the CDR3 is TGTGCCAGCAGTTTAAGTGGTCTAGATGCTGGAAACACCATATATTTT. It is translated as CASSLSGLDAGNTIYF.

The chain combines TRBV2 with TRBJ1-1; perhaps TRBD1 as D (5 bases). CDR1 and CDR2 (germline): SNHLY, FYNNEI. The CDR3 sequence is 14 residues long. V dropped 4 bases and J dropped 1 base, with 10 bases sitting between them. CDR3 in DNA: TGTGCCAGCAGTGTGGCAGGGTGGAACACTGAAGCTTTCTTT. Translated, it gives CASSVAGWNTEAFF. The full variable domain, with the rest looked up from reference TRBV2 and TRBJ1-1, is EPEVTQTPSHQVTQMGQEVILRCVPISNHLYFYWYRQILGQKVEFLVSFYNNEISEKSEIFDDQFSVERPDGSNFTLKIRSTKLEDSAMYFCASSVAGWNTEAFFGQGTRLTVV.

This rearrangement joins TRBV7-9 to TRBJ1-1; no definite D call. Trimming removed 3 bases from V and 5 bases from J, with 10 bases in between. The CDR3 runs to 13 residues. Germline CDR1 is SEHNR and CDR2 is FQNEAQ (reference sequence). For the CDR3, the DNA is TGTGCCAGCAGCTTCGGAGGGAAGACTGAAGCTTTCTTT. It yields the protein CASSFGGKTEAFF.

The chain carries TRBV5-1 and TRBJ1-2; maybe TRBD1 (6 bases). V was clipped by 0 bases and J by 3 bases, with 12 bases between them. The CDR3 has 15 amino acids. Looked up from germline, CDR1 is SGHRS and CDR2 is YFSETQ. Written as DNA, the CDR3 is TGCGCCAGCAGCTTGGGGGGGGGCTCGGACTATGGCTACACCTTC. Protein product: CASSLGGGSDYGYTF.

The chain employs TRBV28 and TRBJ1-2; possible D gene TRBD1, 6 bases. The germline V and J ends were trimmed by 11 bases and 6 bases, with 16 bases remaining between them. The germline gives CDR1 MDHEN, CDR2 SYDVKM. The CDR3 runs to 12 residues. The CDR3 DNA sequence: TGTGCCGCAGGGAGGGGGGGGAATGGCTACACCTTC. Its translation: CAAGRGGNGYTF.

The J gene is TRBJ1-1, the V gene TRBV30; D not certain. This CDR3 is built from 13 residues. The germline CDR1 and CDR2 sequences are GTSNPN and SVGIG (reference sequence). Deletions cut 0 bases from V and 8 bases from J, with 13 bases between. Here the CDR3 reads CAWSVQPFREAFF. DNA of the CDR3: TGTGCCTGGAGTGTACAGCCCTTCCGGGAAGCTTTCTTT. The full variable domain, rest sourced from reference TRBV30 and TRBJ1-1, is SQTIHQWPATLVQPVGSPLSLECTVEGTSNPNLYWYRQAAGRGLQLLFYSVGIGQISSEVPQNLSASRPQDRQFILSSKKLLLSDSGFYLCAWSVQPFREAFFGQGTRLTVV.

The table lists this clone with a few counts. The rearrangement joins TRBV11-2 to TRBJ1-2; D gene ambiguous. V dropped 4 bases and J dropped 6 bases, with 18 bases sitting between them. The CDR3 is 15 amino acids. Germline V CDR1 and CDR2: SGHAT, FQNNGV. In DNA, the CDR3 is TGTGCCAGCAGCTCGCCCAGAGTCCCGGCGGATGGCTACACCTTC. This encodes CASSSPRVPADGYTF.

CDR3 region: CASTAGARDYGYTF. DNA of the CDR3: TGTGCCAGCACTGCAGGGGCTCGGGACTATGGCTACACCTTC. V gene TRBV28 combines with J gene TRBJ1-2; D perhaps matches TRBD1 (6 bases). V lost 7 bases, J lost 3 bases, and 15 bases lay in between. In germline, CDR1 is MDHEN, CDR2 SYDVKM. The length of the CDR3 is 14 residues.

The chain carries TRBV27 and TRBJ2-7; no reliable D call. The length of the CDR3 is 13 residues. Between the trimmed V and J ends, which lost 4 bases and 3 bases, there was a span of 10 bases. Germline V CDR1 and CDR2: MNHEY, SMNVEV (reference sequence). This CDR3 reads CASSSTSNYEQYF. The CDR3 DNA follows: TGTGCCAGCAGTTCTACCTCTAACTACGAGCAGTACTTC.

The rearrangement uses TRBV11-2 and TRBJ1-1; D gene unclear. The germline CDR1 and CDR2 sequences are SGHAT and FQNNGV. V was cut by 2 bases and J by 4 bases, with 11 bases left in between. The length of the CDR3 is 14 residues. The CDR3 bases are TGTGCCAGCAGCTTATCGAGGGTAAGCACTGAAGCTTTCTTT. It is translated as CASSLSRVSTEAFF.

This rearrangement joins TRBV11-3 to TRBJ1-1; D remains unclear. Germline V CDR1 and CDR2: SGHNT, YENEEA. Trimming removed 5 bases from V and 4 bases from J, with 14 bases in between. This CDR3 is built from 14 residues. In nucleotides, the CDR3 is TGTGCCAGCAGCCTTGGTTACCCGGGCACTGAAGCTTTCTTT. This codes for CASSLGYPGTEAFF.